This TCR beta chain was recovered during a study of shared clonotypes between healthy human individuals. General study findings and limits: Clonotype sharing levels among donors were expected to vary with sequencing depth. Only blood was sampled, and tissue TCR repertoires likely differ from blood ones.

Per the study methods: Filtering differed since immunoSEQ provided only junctions, with no quality scores. Clones were sequenced by immunoSEQ multiplex PCR, and TCRdb holds only the in-frame ones, with some missing. D and trimming were read from the DNA, whereas the V and J calls and clone size are those reported in that table. Here the sample spans fewer than 600,000 clones, around three quarters being singletons. Remarks on this clone: Its target is unknown.

The V segment lost 8 bases and the J segment 5 bases; nucleotides outside the gene matches: 16. The CDR3 sequence is 17 residues long. CDR1 is SEHNR, CDR2 FQNEAQ, per germline (reference sequence). This clonotype originated in a woman between 40 and 50 years old in good health. Some clones in this sample may be carry-over from other donors' samples. The sample consisted of PBMCs. The V and J genes are TRBV7-9 and TRBJ1-4; 8 nucleotides line up with TRBD1. CDR3 sequence (DNA): TGTGCCAGCCAAAGAAGGACAGGGATTATCGCGAATGAAAAACTGTTTTTT. It encodes CASQRRTGIIANEKLFF.